This is a list of T cell receptor beta chains from one sample in a study of a mutant IDH1 vaccine in newly diagnosed glioma. The antigens for these receptors are not known. Assay: immunoSEQ multiplex PCR; the TCRdb copy retains only in-frame clones and omits some. This table has about 33,000 clones, 88% appearing once. The sample was PBMCs, taken from a glioma patient whose treatment included an IDH1 peptide vaccine. The receptors come from a man aged 35-49 years with glioma. Both conserved end residues are part of each CDR3. The order of the fields is J gene, V gene, D gene, clone size, CDR3 protein, CDR3 DNA. A D gene is named only where the DNA matches it firmly. Clone size is stated in some rows and not others, as once, few, many or a class when expanded.

J gene: TRBJ1-1; V gene: TRBV5-4; D gene: .; clone size: .; CDR3 protein: CASSTSFGHHNTEAFF; CDR3 DNA: TGTGCCAGCAGCACTTCTTTTGGACACCATAACACTGAAGCTTTCTTT
J gene: TRBJ2-1; V gene: TRBV7-2; D gene: TRBD2; clone size: .; CDR3 protein: CASSPRTSGRAEQFF; CDR3 DNA: TGTGCCAGCAGCCCGAGGACTAGCGGGAGGGCGGAGCAGTTCTTC
J gene: TRBJ2-2; V gene: TRBV18; D gene: TRBD1; clone size: .; CDR3 protein: CASSPPNRGSGELFF; CDR3 DNA: TGTGCCAGCTCACCGCCAAACAGGGGCAGCGGGGAGCTGTTTTTT
J gene: TRBJ2-2; V gene: TRBV5-8; D gene: .; clone size: once; CDR3 protein: CASTTETNTGELFF; CDR3 DNA: TGTGCCAGCACCACAGAGACCAACACCGGGGAGCTGTTTTTT
J gene: TRBJ2-3; V gene: TRBV11-2; D gene: TRBD2; clone size: .; CDR3 protein: CASSLSGVTSTDTQYF; CDR3 DNA: TGTGCCAGCAGCTTAAGCGGGGTCACTAGCACAGATACGCAGTATTTT
J gene: TRBJ2-1; V gene: TRBV2; D gene: TRBD2; clone size: few; CDR3 protein: CASSLAGGSYNEQFF; CDR3 DNA: TGTGCCAGCAGTTTGGCGGGAGGTTCCTACAATGAGCAGTTCTTC
J gene: TRBJ1-2; V gene: TRBV10-3; D gene: TRBD1; clone size: few; CDR3 protein: CAISPGQGANDGYTF; CDR3 DNA: TGTGCCATCAGTCCGGGACAGGGGGCAAACGATGGCTACACCTTC
J gene: TRBJ1-5; V gene: TRBV19; D gene: .; clone size: few; CDR3 protein: CASSRDQPQHF; CDR3 DNA: TGTGCCAGTAGTCGAGATCAGCCCCAGCATTTT
J gene: TRBJ2-2; V gene: TRBV7-9; D gene: .; clone size: .; CDR3 protein: CASSLSGAGELFF; CDR3 DNA: TGTGCCAGCAGCCTGTCGGGTGCCGGGGAGCTGTTTTTT
J gene: TRBJ2-3; V gene: TRBV6-4; D gene: .; clone size: medium-sized; CDR3 protein: CASSPRETDTQYF; CDR3 DNA: TGTGCCAGCAGTCCTCGGGAGACGGATACGCAGTATTTT
J gene: TRBJ1-2; V gene: TRBV27; D gene: TRBD1; clone size: .; CDR3 protein: CASSPQDRYYGYTF; CDR3 DNA: TGTGCCAGCAGCCCTCAGGACAGGTACTATGGCTACACCTTC
J gene: TRBJ1-5; V gene: TRBV2; D gene: TRBD1; clone size: .; CDR3 protein: CASSEVRTGSQPQHF; CDR3 DNA: TGTGCCAGCAGTGAAGTGAGGACAGGGAGTCAGCCCCAGCATTTT
J gene: TRBJ2-2; V gene: TRBV5-1; D gene: .; clone size: .; CDR3 protein: CASSSGLSANTGELFF; CDR3 DNA: TGCGCCAGCAGCTCGGGACTCTCCGCGAACACCGGGGAGCTGTTTTTT
J gene: TRBJ2-2; V gene: TRBV2; D gene: TRBD2; clone size: .; CDR3 protein: CASTPKLASGELFF; CDR3 DNA: TGTGCCAGCACTCCGAAACTAGCGTCTGGGGAGCTGTTTTTT
J gene: TRBJ2-3; V gene: TRBV18; D gene: TRBD1; clone size: .; CDR3 protein: CASSLGQGSTDTQYF; CDR3 DNA: TGTGCCAGCTCTCTGGGACAGGGCAGCACAGATACGCAGTATTTT
J gene: TRBJ1-5; V gene: TRBV27; D gene: .; clone size: .; CDR3 protein: CASSLQGRNQPQHF; CDR3 DNA: TGTGCCAGCAGTTTGCAGGGTCGGAATCAGCCCCAGCATTTT
J gene: TRBJ2-1; V gene: TRBV29-1; D gene: TRBD1; clone size: .; CDR3 protein: CSVAGGTGYGEQFF; CDR3 DNA: TGCAGCGTTGCCGGGGGGACAGGGTATGGTGAGCAGTTCTTC
J gene: TRBJ2-3; V gene: TRBV10-2; D gene: .; clone size: once; CDR3 protein: CASSQPLREQYF; CDR3 DNA: TGCGCCAGCAGTCAGCCACTCCGGGAGCAGTATTTT
J gene: TRBJ2-3; V gene: TRBV7-8; D gene: TRBD2; clone size: once; CDR3 protein: CASSPWTSGSTDTQYF; CDR3 DNA: TGTGCCAGCAGCCCGTGGACTAGCGGGAGCACAGATACGCAGTATTTT
J gene: TRBJ2-3; V gene: TRBV6-5; D gene: .; clone size: .; CDR3 protein: CASSYSTPHTDTQYF; CDR3 DNA: TGTGCCAGCAGTTACTCGACCCCACACACAGATACGCAGTATTTT
J gene: TRBJ1-1; V gene: TRBV15; D gene: .; clone size: .; CDR3 protein: CATSTSGEAEAFF; CDR3 DNA: TGTGCCACCAGCACCTCAGGGGAGGCTGAAGCTTTCTTT
J gene: TRBJ2-1; V gene: TRBV19; D gene: .; clone size: .; CDR3 protein: CASTWGGTSYNEQFF; CDR3 DNA: TGTGCCAGTACCTGGGGCGGTACGTCCTACAATGAGCAGTTCTTC
J gene: TRBJ1-6; V gene: TRBV6-5; D gene: TRBD1; clone size: .; CDR3 protein: CASTRTGTNSPLHF; CDR3 DNA: TGTGCCAGCACTCGGACAGGGACTAATTCACCCCTCCACTTT
J gene: TRBJ2-7; V gene: TRBV5-1; D gene: .; clone size: .; CDR3 protein: CASSLASGAGEQYF; CDR3 DNA: TGCGCCAGCAGCTTGGCTTCGGGGGCGGGCGAGCAGTACTTC
J gene: TRBJ1-1; V gene: TRBV29-1; D gene: .; clone size: .; CDR3 protein: CSVDLGGLGTEAFF; CDR3 DNA: TGCAGCGTTGATCTGGGCGGGTTGGGGACTGAAGCTTTCTTT
J gene: TRBJ1-4; V gene: TRBV7-2; D gene: TRBD1; clone size: .; CDR3 protein: CASSKDRGQGEKLFF; CDR3 DNA: TGTGCCAGCAGCAAGGACAGGGGGCAGGGTGAAAAACTGTTTTTT
J gene: TRBJ2-1; V gene: TRBV28; D gene: .; clone size: .; CDR3 protein: CASSLTGGTYNEQFF; CDR3 DNA: TGTGCCAGCAGCCTAACTGGGGGGACCTACAATGAGCAGTTCTTC
J gene: TRBJ2-2; V gene: TRBV4-3; D gene: TRBD2; clone size: .; CDR3 protein: CASSPIRTSGGELFF; CDR3 DNA: TGCGCCAGCAGCCCGATACGGACTAGCGGGGGGGAGCTGTTTTTT
J gene: TRBJ1-5; V gene: TRBV30; D gene: .; clone size: .; CDR3 protein: CAWGTGISNQPQHF; CDR3 DNA: TGTGCCTGGGGCACAGGGATTTCCAATCAGCCCCAGCATTTT
J gene: TRBJ2-3; V gene: TRBV7-9; D gene: .; clone size: .; CDR3 protein: CASSLGGTGFISQYF; CDR3 DNA: TGTGCCAGCAGCTTAGGAGGTACAGGGTTCATATCGCAGTATTTT
J gene: TRBJ2-7; V gene: TRBV7-9; D gene: TRBD2; clone size: .; CDR3 protein: CASSLPGSLTSGEQYF; CDR3 DNA: TGTGCCAGCAGCTTACCCGGGTCCTTGACTAGCGGCGAGCAGTACTTC
J gene: TRBJ1-3; V gene: TRBV5-4; D gene: .; clone size: .; CDR3 protein: CASGLETGGSIYF; CDR3 DNA: TGTGCCAGCGGGCTAGAAACGGGGGGCTCCATATATTTT
J gene: TRBJ2-3; V gene: TRBV27; D gene: .; clone size: .; CDR3 protein: CASSLARAKGTDTQYF; CDR3 DNA: TGTGCCAGCAGTTTAGCCCGGGCAAAAGGCACAGATACGCAGTATTTT
J gene: TRBJ1-1; V gene: TRBV6-1; D gene: .; clone size: .; CDR3 protein: CASSGFKGGVGLNTEAFF; CDR3 DNA: TGTGCCAGCAGTGGCTTCAAAGGGGGGGTCGGACTGAACACTGAAGCTTTCTTT
J gene: TRBJ1-2; V gene: TRBV6-1; D gene: TRBD1; clone size: .; CDR3 protein: CASSLGQDYGYTF; CDR3 DNA: TGTGCCAGCAGTTTAGGACAGGACTATGGCTACACCTTC
J gene: TRBJ2-2; V gene: TRBV7-9; D gene: TRBD2; clone size: .; CDR3 protein: CASSLLLAGKTGELFF; CDR3 DNA: TGTGCCAGCAGCTTACTACTAGCGGGGAAAACCGGGGAGCTGTTTTTT
J gene: TRBJ2-2; V gene: TRBV7-3; D gene: .; clone size: .; CDR3 protein: CASSLSGAVAGELFF; CDR3 DNA: TGTGCCAGTAGCCTTTCCGGGGCGGTCGCCGGGGAGCTGTTTTTT
J gene: TRBJ1-2; V gene: TRBV5-1; D gene: .; clone size: .; CDR3 protein: CASSSPYKDGYTF; CDR3 DNA: TGCGCCAGCAGCTCGCCCTACAAGGACGGCTACACCTTC
J gene: TRBJ1-5; V gene: TRBV30; D gene: .; clone size: .; CDR3 protein: CACSTAKSVAGQPQHF; CDR3 DNA: TGTGCCTGTTCCACAGCCAAGTCAGTAGCTGGTCAGCCCCAGCATTTT
J gene: TRBJ2-7; V gene: TRBV20-1; D gene: .; clone size: .; CDR3 protein: CSASPERQYF; CDR3 DNA: TGCAGTGCTAGTCCGGAGCGACAGTACTTC
J gene: TRBJ2-5; V gene: TRBV4-1; D gene: TRBD2; clone size: once; CDR3 protein: CASSQDETSGAGETQYF; CDR3 DNA: TGCGCCAGCAGCCAAGATGAAACTAGCGGGGCCGGGGAGACCCAGTACTTC
J gene: TRBJ2-5; V gene: TRBV4-1; D gene: TRBD2; clone size: .; CDR3 protein: CASSQDRISGGAGETQYF; CDR3 DNA: TGCGCCAGCAGCCAAGATAGGATTAGCGGGGGGGCCGGAGAGACCCAGTACTTC
J gene: TRBJ2-5; V gene: TRBV25-1; D gene: TRBD2; clone size: .; CDR3 protein: CASSRTGGSGGTQYF; CDR3 DNA: TGTGCCAGCAGTCGCACGGGGGGAAGCGGTGGGACCCAGTACTTC
J gene: TRBJ2-2; V gene: TRBV28; D gene: .; clone size: .; CDR3 protein: CASSYFRGLSAGELFF; CDR3 DNA: TGTGCCAGCAGTTATTTCAGGGGCCTAAGCGCCGGGGAGCTGTTTTTT
J gene: TRBJ1-2; V gene: TRBV28; D gene: .; clone size: .; CDR3 protein: CASRYHLKGQLLTRYYGYTF; CDR3 DNA: TGTGCCAGCAGATATCATCTTAAGGGGCAGCTTCTAACTCGGTACTATGGCTACACCTTC
J gene: TRBJ2-1; V gene: TRBV6-1; D gene: TRBD2; clone size: .; CDR3 protein: CASSPGLAWLFF; CDR3 DNA: TGTGCCAGCAGTCCTGGACTAGCGTGGCTGTTCTTC
J gene: TRBJ1-6; V gene: TRBV2; D gene: .; clone size: .; CDR3 protein: CANRAVDSPLHF; CDR3 DNA: TGTGCCAACAGGGCTGTCGATTCACCCCTCCACTTT
J gene: TRBJ2-5; V gene: TRBV5-1; D gene: TRBD1; clone size: .; CDR3 protein: CASVINRGETQYF; CDR3 DNA: TGCGCCAGCGTAATAAACAGGGGGGAGACCCAGTACTTC
J gene: TRBJ1-1; V gene: TRBV11-2; D gene: .; clone size: few; CDR3 protein: CASSQDKGNTEAFF; CDR3 DNA: TGTGCCAGCAGCCAAGACAAGGGGAACACTGAAGCTTTCTTT
J gene: TRBJ2-3; V gene: TRBV18; D gene: .; clone size: .; CDR3 protein: CASSDPGGTDTQYF; CDR3 DNA: TGTGCCAGCTCGGACCCGGGAGGCACAGATACGCAGTATTTT